The text below deals with one T cell receptor (beta chain). This record comes from a study of T-cell memory formation after mild COVID-19. The CDR3 is made up of 18 amino acids. Trimming at V came to 6 bases and at J to 4 bases, leaving 18 bases not matched to a gene. CDR1 is MDHEN, CDR2 SYDVKM, per germline. TCRdb reanalysed the 5' RACE reads using MiXCR and keeps one entry per CDR3 protein. The data show around 340,000 distinct CDR3 sequences, 15% to 20% seen once. The rearrangement links TRBV28 to TRBJ2-5; 9 bases map to TRBD1. Source material: PBMCs or a T cell subset sorted from them (not recorded which). The origin of this receptor is a man aged 18 to 30 who had mild COVID-19 (a few samples of this study predate the infection). Cell type and time point are not known. This CDR3 is CASRTRPGQGLRGETQYF. The CDR3 DNA reads as TGTGCCAGCAGGACGAGACCGGGACAGGGATTACGGGGAGAGACCCAGTACTTC.